Given below is one TCR beta chain in context. One base away lies a much larger clone, so this may be a sequencing read error. The CDR3 is 14 residues long. Germline lookup yields CDR1 SNHLY and CDR2 FYNNEI. This record belongs to a study of blood T cells in healthy people across ages. A second PCR of 7 to 11 cycles used a sample-barcoded 5' primer and a J-beta primer mix. Every cDNA molecule carried a tag from a template-switch adaptor bearing 12 random nucleotides. Each CDR3 protein gets one entry after TCRdb re-called the 5' RACE reads with MiXCR. The data contain under 750,000 distinct CDR3 sequences, roughly 48% of them singletons.

The sequencing sample was made of blood. V and J are TRBV2 and TRBJ2-3; D may correspond to TRBD1 or TRBD2 (6 bases each). The source is a man at least 80 years old in good health. The CDR3 DNA reads as TGTGGCAGCAGTGAGGGGGGCCACAGGGATACGCAGTATTTT. This translates into CGSSEGGHRDTQYF.